The 27 T cell receptor beta chains reported below all come from one sample, sequenced in a study of OX40 agonist ivuxolimab in advanced cancers. This table comes from immunoSEQ multiplex PCR, and its TCRdb copy is limited to in-frame clones, with some not included. The table shows around 26,000 clones, with about 90% occurring only once. The starting material was CD4+ or CD8+ T cells sorted from blood, obtained in a trial of the OX40 agonist ivuxolimab. These TCRs come from an adult with an advanced solid tumor such as melanoma, head and neck, liver or kidney cancer.

The chain couples TRBV5-4 to TRBJ2-5; 8 positions agree with TRBD2. The CDR3 is 15 amino acids. Germline V gene data show CDR1 as SGHNT and CDR2 as YYREEE (reference sequence). V lost 2 bases and J lost 1; bases outside the gene matches: 4. CDR3 DNA: TGTGCCAGCAGCTTCGCGGGAGGAACCCAAGAGACCCAGTACTTC. Amino acids: CASSFAGGTQETQYF.

V usage is TRBV27 and J usage is TRBJ2-1; D is unclear. This CDR3 has 15 amino acids. The germline V gene encodes CDR1 MNHEY and CDR2 SMNVEV (reference sequence). V was cut by 0 bases and J by 2 bases, with 8 bases left in between. CDR3 sequence reads: CASSLSEPAYNEQFF. CDR3 bases: TGTGCCAGCAGTTTATCGGAACCCGCCTACAATGAGCAGTTCTTC.

The chain joins TRBV7-8 to TRBJ2-1; unclear D gene. V lost 1 base and J 2 bases, leaving 18 bases between the germline ends. The CDR3 consists of 18 residues. Germline V gene data show CDR1 as SGHVS and CDR2 as FQNEAQ. CDR3 in DNA: TGTGCCAGCAGCTTAGACCAGACGCGGCGCGACACCTACAATGAGCAGTTCTTC. Protein sequence: CASSLDQTRRDTYNEQFF. The full variable domain, completed using reference TRBV7-8 and TRBJ2-1, is GAGVSQSPRYKVAKRGQDVALRCDPISGHVSLFWYQQALGQGPEFLTYFQNEAQLDKSGLPSDRFFAERPEGSVSTLKIQRTQQEDSAVYLCASSLDQTRRDTYNEQFFGPGTRLTVL.

The V and J genes are TRBV5-1 and TRBJ2-5; D might be TRBD1 (5 bases). The CDR3 is 14 amino acids. V lost 0 bases to trimming and J lost 2 bases, with 8 bases between them. Germline CDR1 SGHRS, CDR2 YFSETQ. The CDR3 DNA sequence: TGCGCCAGCAGCTTGGTTCAGGGACAAGAGACCCAGTACTTC. This codes for CASSLVQGQETQYF.

V is TRBV19 and J is TRBJ1-3, with D uncertain. Germline V gene data show CDR1 as LNHDA and CDR2 as SQIVND (reference sequence). Trimming stripped 3 bases from V and 4 bases from J, with 4 bases between. CDR3 length equals 12 residues. CDR3 coding DNA: TGTGCCAGTAGTATTCCCGGAAACACCATATATTTT. Its translation: CASSIPGNTIYF.

The genes are TRBV4-1 and TRBJ2-7, with TRBD1 matching 9 bases. Germline lookup yields CDR1 MGHRA and CDR2 YSYEKL. This CDR3 has 14 residues. With V trimmed by 5 bases and J by 1 base, 3 bases remained unmatched. DNA for the CDR3: TGCGCCAGCAGCATGGACAGGGGATCCTACGAGCAGTACTTC. It codes for CASSMDRGSYEQYF.

The table lists this clone with a count of one. The chain combines TRBV28 with TRBJ2-1; 10 bases are shared with TRBD2. After removal of 4 bases from V and 4 bases from J, the junction contained 4 bases not matched to a gene. Per germline, CDR1 MDHEN and CDR2 SYDVKM. The CDR3 is 15 residues long. The CDR3 nucleotides are TGTGCCAGCAGTTGGCTAGCGGGGGCTTACAATGAGCAGTTCTTC. Translation gives CASSWLAGAYNEQFF.

The CDR3 DNA reads as TGTGCCAGCAGCATCCGGGACAGGGGAGGCACTGAAGCTTTCTTT. This encodes CASSIRDRGGTEAFF. V usage is TRBV7-9 and J usage is TRBJ1-1; 10 nucleotides line up with TRBD1. The germline V gene encodes CDR1 SEHNR and CDR2 FQNEAQ (reference sequence). CDR3 length: 15 residues. With V trimmed by 5 bases and J by 4 bases, 7 bases remained unmatched.

The sample holds a few counts of this clone. This chain connects TRBV2 to TRBJ1-1; D is perhaps TRBD1 (5 bases). The CDR3 is made up of 12 amino acids. V dropped 8 bases and J dropped 1 base, with 8 bases sitting between them. The V gene's germline CDR1 is SNHLY and CDR2 FYNNEI. CDR3: CASEGSNTEAFF. The CDR3 DNA is TGTGCCAGCGAGGGGTCGAACACTGAAGCTTTCTTT. Full variable domain (remainder filled in from reference TRBV2 and TRBJ1-1): EPEVTQTPSHQVTQMGQEVILRCVPISNHLYFYWYRQILGQKVEFLVSFYNNEISEKSEIFDDQFSVERPDGSNFTLKIRSTKLEDSAMYFCASEGSNTEAFFGQGTRLTVV.

The gene calls are TRBV7-2 and TRBJ2-5; 7 bases agree with TRBD2. The J call is uncertain, as TRBJ2-7 better fits the DNA end. Germline values: CDR1 SGHTA, CDR2 FQGNSA. The CDR3 length is 15 residues. This CDR3 is CASSFSPSGSYEQYF. In DNA form, the CDR3 reads TGTGCCAGCAGCTTCTCGCCTAGCGGAAGCTACGAGCAGTACTTC.

This sequence joins TRBV27 and TRBJ2-1, with 7 bases that match TRBD1. Germline trimming cut 7 bases from V and 2 bases from J; bases unmatched to any gene: 8. CDR1 is MNHEY, CDR2 SMNVEV, per germline (reference sequence). This CDR3 comprises 15 residues. The CDR3 DNA follows: TGTGCCAGCAATAGACAGGGTTTCGCCTACAATGAGCAGTTCTTC. This sequence encodes CASNRQGFAYNEQFF.

This chain joins TRBV5-4 and TRBJ2-7, with TRBD1 matching over 8 bases. CDR3 size: 12 residues. Germline trimming cut 3 bases from V and 7 bases from J; bases unmatched to any gene: 3. Germline loops: CDR1 SGHNT, CDR2 YYREEE (reference sequence). The CDR3 loop reads CASSWTGREQYF. The CDR3 bases are TGTGCCAGCAGCTGGACAGGGCGGGAGCAGTACTTC.

This clone was recorded a few times. V and J are TRBV25-1 and TRBJ2-3; 7 bases match TRBD1. Germline assignment: CDR1 MGHDK and CDR2 SYGVNS. The length of the CDR3 is 14 residues. The V segment lost 7 bases and the J segment 4 bases; nucleotides outside the gene matches: 8. The CDR3 region has the DNA TGTGCCAGCAATACAGGGGTCGGGGCAGATACGCAGTATTTT. Translating gives CASNTGVGADTQYF.

The genes are TRBV7-3 and TRBJ1-2, with D maybe TRBD1 (5 bases). In germline, CDR1 is SGHTA, CDR2 FQGTGA. The length of the CDR3 is 14 residues. With 7 bases removed from V and 1 base from J, the gap between germline ends came to 13 bases. The CDR3 bases are TGTGCCAGCACCCATACACAGGTTAACTATGGCTACACCTTC. This gives the protein CASTHTQVNYGYTF.

The chain couples TRBV2 to TRBJ1-5; D not resolved. Trimming took 0 bases from V and 0 from J, leaving 9 bases between them. Germline V CDR1 and CDR2: SNHLY, FYNNEI. CDR3 length: 16 amino acids. CDR3 sequence reads: CASSEASRYSNQPQHF. The CDR3 DNA reads as TGTGCCAGCAGTGAAGCCTCCCGGTATAGCAATCAGCCCCAGCATTTT.

This chain connects TRBV28 to TRBJ2-1; 9 bases agree with TRBD2. Per germline, CDR1 MDHEN and CDR2 SYDVKM. The CDR3 runs 14 residues. The J segment lost 4 bases and the V segment lost 2 bases, leaving 0 bases of the junction unmatched. This CDR3 reads CASSLLAGYNEQFF. In DNA, the CDR3 is TGTGCCAGCAGTTTACTAGCGGGGTACAATGAGCAGTTCTTC.

This sequence joins TRBV7-9 and TRBJ2-6; the D is unclear. Germline CDR1 reads SEHNR; CDR2 reads FQNEAQ (reference sequence). Trimming took off 5 bases at V and 2 bases at J, with 13 bases between the two ends. The CDR3 totals 16 residues. CDR3 residues: CASSERRLPGANVLTF. CDR3 DNA sequence: TGTGCCAGCAGCGAACGACGCCTCCCTGGGGCCAACGTCCTGACTTTC.

This chain connects TRBV27 to TRBJ1-4; D gene uncertain. Trimming pared 5 bases from V and 1 base from J, leaving 11 bases between. CDR1 and CDR2 from the germline V gene are MNHEY and SMNVEV (reference sequence). CDR3 length equals 15 residues. The CDR3 spells CASSIRAGTNEKLFF. In DNA form, the CDR3 reads TGTGCCAGCAGTATCCGGGCTGGAACTAATGAAAAACTGTTTTTT. The whole variable domain, remainder taken from reference TRBV27 and TRBJ1-4, is EAQVTQNPRYLITVTGKKLTVTCSQNMNHEYMSWYRQDPGLGLRQIYYSMNVEVTDKGDVPEGYKVSRKEKRNFPLILESPSPNQTSLYFCASSIRAGTNEKLFFGSGTQLSVL.

The rearrangement links TRBV6-6 to TRBJ1-1; D is undetermined. The CDR3 totals 13 residues. V lost 5 bases and J 8 bases, leaving 15 bases between the germline ends. CDR1 is MNHNY and CDR2 is SVGAGI in the germline V gene (reference sequence). Here the CDR3 DNA reads TGTGCCAGCAGTACGCTATCGACCGGGGAAGCTTTCTTT. This codes for CASSTLSTGEAFF.

The chain combines TRBV7-3 with TRBJ2-3, with 8 bases matching TRBD2. The germline V gene encodes CDR1 SGHTA and CDR2 FQGTGA. The V segment lost 4 bases and the J segment 0 bases; nucleotides outside the gene matches: 12. This CDR3 is 18 amino acids long. CDR3 residues: CASSSLGNSGESTDTQYF. The CDR3 region has the DNA TGTGCCAGCAGCTCCCTTGGGAATAGCGGGGAAAGCACAGATACGCAGTATTTT.

This clone was found a few times. The chain couples TRBV5-1 to TRBJ1-1; perhaps TRBD1 as D (6 bases). V was shortened by 4 bases and J by 5 bases, with 15 bases between the two germline ends. The CDR3 is made up of 14 amino acids. Looked up from germline, CDR1 is SGHRS and CDR2 is YFSETQ. The CDR3 here is CASSLMGAETEAFF. The CDR3 bases are TGCGCCAGCAGCCTGATGGGGGCAGAGACTGAAGCTTTCTTT.

V gene TRBV7-6 combines with J gene TRBJ2-1; D is possibly TRBD2 (5 bases). The CDR3 spans 13 residues. CDR1 SGHVS and CDR2 FNYEAQ come from the germline V gene. V was cut by 5 bases and J by 10 bases, with 15 bases left in between. CDR3 coding DNA: TGTGCCAGCAGCGGGCCTTCGGGGTGGGAGCAGTTCTTC. Residues: CASSGPSGWEQFF.

The rearrangement links TRBV28 to TRBJ2-2; tentatively, D is TRBD1 (6 bases). The length of the CDR3 is 16 residues. Per germline, CDR1 MDHEN and CDR2 SYDVKM. Trimming left V 5 bases short and J 3 bases short, with 16 bases between. The CDR3 spells CASSLQGIMHTGELFF. The CDR3 DNA reads TGTGCCAGCAGTCTCCAGGGGATAATGCACACCGGGGAGCTGTTTTTT.

The V call is TRBV9, the J call TRBJ2-2; 8 nucleotides align to TRBD2. Germline V gives CDR1 SGDLS, CDR2 YYNGEE. The CDR3 covers 17 residues. V gave up 1 base and J gave up 3 bases; unmatched junction bases: 8. The CDR3 spells CASSVLSAGGYTGELFF. DNA of the CDR3: TGTGCCAGCAGCGTACTTTCCGCGGGAGGTTACACCGGGGAGCTGTTTTTT.

J is TRBJ2-6 and V is TRBV30, with D tentatively TRBD2 (5 bases). Per germline, CDR1 GTSNPN and CDR2 SVGIG (reference sequence). The CDR3 covers 14 residues. Trimming stripped 2 bases from V and 2 bases from J, with 7 bases between. The CDR3 nucleotides read TGTGCCTGGAGTCTCGGGGCTGGGGCCAACGTCCTGACTTTC. It yields the protein CAWSLGAGANVLTF.

The CDR3 sequence: CASSQDKVSYNEQFF. The CDR3 DNA reads TGCGCCAGCAGCCAAGATAAGGTCTCATACAATGAGCAGTTCTTC. The chain uses TRBV4-3 and TRBJ2-1, with unresolved D. CDR3 length equals 15 residues. Germline values: CDR1 LGHNA, CDR2 YSLEER. V was shortened by 0 bases and J by 4 bases, with 10 bases between the two germline ends.

In this sample, this clone turned up a few times. The chain links TRBV27 to TRBJ1-5, with a tentative D call TRBD1 (5 bases). With 3 bases removed from V and 1 base from J, the gap between germline ends came to 13 bases. From germline, CDR1 is MNHEY and CDR2 SMNVEV (reference sequence). There are 16 residues in the CDR3. CDR3: CASSFARVNSNQPQHF. CDR3 nucleotides: TGTGCCAGCAGTTTCGCCAGGGTGAACAGCAATCAGCCCCAGCATTTT.